This TCR beta chain stems from a study of OX40 agonist ivuxolimab in advanced cancers. Study-wide background: The study enrolled dose-escalation patients with hepatocellular carcinoma, melanoma, renal cell or head and neck cancer. Two cutaneous melanoma patients and one hepatocellular carcinoma patient, three in all, had partial responses.

There are 14 residues in the CDR3. Germline V CDR1 and CDR2: MNHEY, SVGAGI. Using immunoSEQ multiplex PCR, the repertoire was profiled, and TCRdb retains in-frame clones only, with some absent. Altogether roughly 41,000 clones are present, around 73% being singletons, with the ten largest covering about 20%. Sampling times: baseline, cycle 4 day 1, cycle 7 day 1. Notes on this clone: A junction boundary mismatches the germline segment, possibly from a read error.

The sequencing here drew on CD4+ or CD8+ T cells sorted from blood, taken in a trial of the OX40 agonist ivuxolimab. The sequence was collected from an adult with an advanced solid tumor such as melanoma, head and neck, liver or kidney cancer. The V call is TRBV6-5, the J call TRBJ2-1; D is perhaps TRBD2 (6 bases). The CDR3 DNA reads TGTGCCATCAGTAGCCGGGAAGTGGGGGGTGAGCAGTTCTTC. As protein: CAISSREVGGEQFF.